The T cell receptor (beta chain) under discussion was sequenced for a study of early T cells in non-severe SARS-CoV-2 infection. Study background: With bulk RNA from unsorted whole blood as input, sequencing yielded unpaired chains.

In this sample, this clonotype turned up many times. Its specificity is unknown. Attached unique molecular identifiers marked individual cDNA molecules. TCRdb reprocessed the 5' RACE reads via MiXCR and lists one record per CDR3 protein. The table includes about 27,000 distinct CDR3 sequences, over 2.5% detected once. Study-level findings and limits: Lookups in VDJdb leaned toward anti-spike CD8 responses and missed private and CD4 specificities.

The ends lost 7 bases at V and 4 bases at J; junction bases unmatched: 13. The CDR3 runs 16 residues. The TCR comes from an adult who was a healthcare worker with PCR-confirmed SARS-CoV-2 infection or an uninfected control (not recorded which). Sequencing was done on a sample of whole blood. The J gene is TRBJ2-1, the V gene TRBV12-3 or TRBV12-4, with 7 positions matching TRBD1. CDR3 residues: CASIHIKDRTYNEQFF. DNA of the CDR3: TGTGCCAGCATTCACATCAAGGACAGGACTTACAATGAGCAGTTCTTC.